This entry concerns a single T cell receptor (beta chain). This specimen comes from a study of blood T cell repertoires in COVID-19. CDR3 length: 15 amino acids. Germline V gene lookup returns CDR1 DFQATT and CDR2 SNEGSKA (reference sequence). V was cut by 3 bases and J by 0 bases, with 15 bases left in between. Repertoires were generated with immunoSEQ multiplex PCR, while TCRdb's copy carries only in-frame clones and drops some. This sample has about 94,000 clones, with about 80% found just once. This clonotype was obtained from a man aged 55 to 70 with acute or convalescent COVID-19. The sample taken for sequencing was peripheral blood. The V and J genes are TRBV20-1 and TRBJ2-7; D gene ambiguous. CDR3 in DNA: TGCAGTGCTAGTGGCGCACAGACGAGCTCCTACGAGCAGTACTTC. Its translation is CSASGAQTSSYEQYF.